This T cell receptor (beta chain) comes out of a study of T cells after yellow fever vaccination. A 5'RACE template-switching step, the method used to make TCR cDNA, added a universal primer site and UMIs. TCRdb fed the 5' RACE reads into MiXCR, producing one record per CDR3 protein. The data contain roughly 250,000 distinct CDR3 sequences, 13% of them singletons. Comments on this clonotype: The antigen is not known.

Germline loops: CDR1 SGHTA, CDR2 FQGNSA. V was clipped by 0 bases and J by 4 bases, with 5 bases between them. The CDR3 runs to 13 residues. Points from the study as a whole: Although most clonotypes did not, a small share appeared in both CD4 and CD8 compartments. The presence of abundant clonotypes contaminating from the bulk population was possible in FACS-sorted repertoires.

The rearrangement uses TRBV7-2 and TRBJ2-3; the D is unclear. The sequence was collected from a man aged 25 to 45 who received the YFV17D yellow fever vaccine. Specimen: CD4+ T cells sorted from PBMCs, collected 45 days after the yellow fever booster vaccination. This CDR3 reads CASSLATPDTQYF. CDR3 DNA: TGTGCCAGCAGCTTAGCGACCCCAGATACGCAGTATTTT.